This TCR beta chain was documented in a study of shared clonotypes between healthy human individuals. The germline V gene has CDR1 MDHEN and CDR2 SYDVKM. The length of the CDR3 is 16 residues. Trimming stripped 3 bases from V and 4 bases from J, with 18 bases between. This clone was counted a single time. How the authors handled the data: Filtering differed since immunoSEQ provided only junctions, with no quality scores. The protocol was immunoSEQ multiplex PCR, while the TCRdb copy is restricted to in-frame clones and leaves out a portion. V, J and clone size were drawn from that table, and D and trimming were deduced from the DNA. The sample includes 660,000 or so clones, 95% to 97% of them seen just once. Naive-designated CD8 cells lacked CD45RO, were positively enriched for CCR7, and omitted terminally differentiated effector memory CD45RA+ cells.

This receptor was taken from a woman in her twenties or thirties in good health. Sequencing was performed on naive CD8+ T cells sorted from blood. The rearrangement links TRBV28 to TRBJ1-1; D possibly corresponds to TRBD1 (5 bases). This chain's CDR3 is CASSFLSMGEGTEAFF. CDR3 bases: TGTGCCAGCAGTTTTCTCAGCATGGGGGAGGGCACTGAAGCTTTCTTT.